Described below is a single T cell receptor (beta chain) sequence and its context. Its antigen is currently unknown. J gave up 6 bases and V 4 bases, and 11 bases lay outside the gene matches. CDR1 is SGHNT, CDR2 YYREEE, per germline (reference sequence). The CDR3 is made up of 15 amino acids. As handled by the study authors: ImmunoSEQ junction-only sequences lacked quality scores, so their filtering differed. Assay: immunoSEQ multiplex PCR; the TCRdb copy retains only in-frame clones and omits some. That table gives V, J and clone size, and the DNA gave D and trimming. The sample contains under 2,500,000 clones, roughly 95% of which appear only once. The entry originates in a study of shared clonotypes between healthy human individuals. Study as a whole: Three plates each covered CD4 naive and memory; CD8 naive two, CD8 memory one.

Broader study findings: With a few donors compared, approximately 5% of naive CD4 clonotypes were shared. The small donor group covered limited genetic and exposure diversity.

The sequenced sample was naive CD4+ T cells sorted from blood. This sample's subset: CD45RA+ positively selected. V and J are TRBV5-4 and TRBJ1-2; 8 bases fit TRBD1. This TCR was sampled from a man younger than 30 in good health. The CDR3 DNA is TGTGCCAGCAGCGCGACAGGGGAGAATCGGGATGGCTACACCTTC. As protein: CASSATGENRDGYTF.